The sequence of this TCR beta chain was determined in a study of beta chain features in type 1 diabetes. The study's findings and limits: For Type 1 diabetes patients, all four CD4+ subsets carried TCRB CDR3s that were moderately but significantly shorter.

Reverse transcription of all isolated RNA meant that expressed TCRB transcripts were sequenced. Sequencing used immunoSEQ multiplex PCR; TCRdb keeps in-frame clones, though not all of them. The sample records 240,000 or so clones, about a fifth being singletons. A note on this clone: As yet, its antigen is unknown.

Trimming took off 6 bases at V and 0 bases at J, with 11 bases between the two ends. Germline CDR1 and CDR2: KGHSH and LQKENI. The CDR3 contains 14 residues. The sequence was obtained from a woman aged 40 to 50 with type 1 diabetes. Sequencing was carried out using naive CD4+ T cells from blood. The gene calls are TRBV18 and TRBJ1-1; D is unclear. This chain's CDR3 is CASSPLTLNTEAFF. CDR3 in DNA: TGTGCCAGCTCCCCCTTGACTTTGAACACTGAAGCTTTCTTT.